These T cell receptor beta chains were read from a single sample in a study of T-cell memory formation after mild COVID-19. From the 5' RACE reads, TCRdb called clonotypes with MiXCR, one entry per CDR3 protein. The data show over 450,000 distinct CDR3 sequences, just over 20% seen once. Sequencing was performed on PBMCs or a T cell subset sorted from them (not recorded which). These TCRs come from an adult woman who had mild COVID-19 (a few samples of this study predate the infection). Cell type and time point are not known. CDR3s include the opening cysteine and the closing phenylalanine or tryptophan. D genes are given only for firm matches. The size entry is marked missing in some rows and otherwise reads once, few, many or a size class.

v_call: TRBV6-5; clone_size: few; d_call: NA; j_call: TRBJ2-2; cdr3_aa: CASALHGSQTGELFF; cdr3_nt: TGTGCCAGCGCTCTACATGGGTCCCAGACCGGGGAGCTGTTTTTT
v_call: TRBV7-2; clone_size: NA; d_call: TRBD1; j_call: TRBJ1-2; cdr3_aa: CATSLQGSYGYTF; cdr3_nt: TGTGCCACCTCTTTACAGGGGAGCTATGGCTACACCTTC
v_call: TRBV15; clone_size: few; d_call: TRBD1; j_call: TRBJ2-1; cdr3_aa: CATKLDRGNSNEQFF; cdr3_nt: TGTGCCACCAAACTGGACAGGGGTAACTCCAATGAGCAGTTCTTC
v_call: TRBV6-5; clone_size: few; d_call: NA; j_call: TRBJ1-2; cdr3_aa: CASSPRTDSRGGYTF; cdr3_nt: TGTGCCAGCAGTCCGAGGACAGACTCCCGAGGTGGCTACACCTTC
v_call: TRBV20-1; clone_size: NA; d_call: TRBD1; j_call: TRBJ1-5; cdr3_aa: CSGQGAKNQPQHF; cdr3_nt: TGCAGTGGACAGGGGGCGAAAAATCAGCCCCAGCATTTT
v_call: TRBV20-1; clone_size: NA; d_call: NA; j_call: TRBJ2-6; cdr3_aa: CSARGSREGANVLTF; cdr3_nt: TGCAGTGCTAGAGGGTCAAGGGAAGGGGCCAACGTCCTGACTTTC
v_call: TRBV3-1; clone_size: few; d_call: NA; j_call: TRBJ2-7; cdr3_aa: CASSNPNRASYEQYF; cdr3_nt: TGTGCCAGCAGCAACCCTAACAGGGCCTCCTACGAGCAGTACTTC
v_call: TRBV5-1; clone_size: NA; d_call: TRBD1; j_call: TRBJ1-2; cdr3_aa: CASSPSGQGISYGYTF; cdr3_nt: TGCGCCAGCAGCCCTTCGGGACAGGGGATCAGCTATGGCTACACCTTC
v_call: TRBV6-6; clone_size: NA; d_call: NA; j_call: TRBJ2-3; cdr3_aa: CASSYAPTRIGTDTQYF; cdr3_nt: TGTGCCAGCAGTTATGCCCCGACTAGGATCGGCACAGATACGCAGTATTTT
v_call: TRBV10-2; clone_size: NA; d_call: TRBD2; j_call: TRBJ2-3; cdr3_aa: CASSDGSGGRTDTQYF; cdr3_nt: TGCGCCAGCAGTGACGGAAGCGGGGGGCGCACAGATACGCAGTATTTT
v_call: TRBV13; clone_size: NA; d_call: NA; j_call: TRBJ2-1; cdr3_aa: CASSLSPGVVSNEQFF; cdr3_nt: TGTGCCAGCAGCTTAAGCCCTGGGGTGGTCAGCAATGAGCAGTTCTTC
v_call: TRBV7-9; clone_size: NA; d_call: NA; j_call: TRBJ2-1; cdr3_aa: CASSSSWEVLNEQFF; cdr3_nt: TGTGCCAGCAGCTCGAGCTGGGAAGTTTTGAATGAGCAGTTCTTC
v_call: TRBV7-3; clone_size: NA; d_call: NA; j_call: TRBJ1-5; cdr3_aa: CASSLTLGAARSNQPQHF; cdr3_nt: TGTGCCAGCAGCTTAACGCTTGGGGCGGCCAGAAGCAATCAGCCCCAGCATTTT
v_call: TRBV5-4; clone_size: NA; d_call: NA; j_call: TRBJ1-6; cdr3_aa: CASSLREQNSPLHF; cdr3_nt: TGTGCCAGCAGCTTGAGGGAACAGAATTCACCCCTCCACTTT
v_call: TRBV24-1; clone_size: few; d_call: NA; j_call: TRBJ2-3; cdr3_aa: CATPPRERGGNTDTQYF; cdr3_nt: TGTGCCACCCCCCCCCGGGAAAGGGGGGGTAACACAGATACGCAGTATTTT
v_call: TRBV5-1; clone_size: many; d_call: NA; j_call: TRBJ1-2; cdr3_aa: CASSLDGNYGYTF; cdr3_nt: TGTGCCAGCAGCTTGGACGGCAACTATGGCTACACCTTC
v_call: TRBV4-2; clone_size: NA; d_call: NA; j_call: TRBJ2-7; cdr3_aa: CASSQDMGTYEQYF; cdr3_nt: TGTGCCAGCAGCCAAGATATGGGGACCTACGAGCAGTACTTC
v_call: TRBV24-1; clone_size: many; d_call: TRBD1; j_call: TRBJ2-1; cdr3_aa: CATSDSWGQSYNEQFF; cdr3_nt: TGTGCCACCAGTGATTCCTGGGGACAGTCCTACAATGAGCAGTTCTTC
v_call: TRBV12-3/TRBV12-4; clone_size: NA; d_call: TRBD1; j_call: TRBJ1-2; cdr3_aa: CASRGQFPYGYTF; cdr3_nt: TGTGCCAGCAGGGGACAGTTTCCTTATGGCTACACCTTC
v_call: TRBV10-3; clone_size: NA; d_call: NA; j_call: TRBJ2-2; cdr3_aa: CAISGGGPNTGELFF; cdr3_nt: TGTGCCATCTCGGGGGGCGGACCGAACACCGGGGAGCTGTTTTTT
v_call: TRBV3-1; clone_size: few; d_call: NA; j_call: TRBJ2-1; cdr3_aa: CASSQDSPREQFF; cdr3_nt: TGTGCCAGCAGCCAAGATAGTCCGCGGGAGCAGTTCTTC
v_call: TRBV5-1; clone_size: few; d_call: TRBD2; j_call: TRBJ2-7; cdr3_aa: CASSLEASGSYNYEQYF; cdr3_nt: TGCGCCAGCAGCTTGGAGGCTAGCGGGAGTTACAACTACGAGCAGTACTTC